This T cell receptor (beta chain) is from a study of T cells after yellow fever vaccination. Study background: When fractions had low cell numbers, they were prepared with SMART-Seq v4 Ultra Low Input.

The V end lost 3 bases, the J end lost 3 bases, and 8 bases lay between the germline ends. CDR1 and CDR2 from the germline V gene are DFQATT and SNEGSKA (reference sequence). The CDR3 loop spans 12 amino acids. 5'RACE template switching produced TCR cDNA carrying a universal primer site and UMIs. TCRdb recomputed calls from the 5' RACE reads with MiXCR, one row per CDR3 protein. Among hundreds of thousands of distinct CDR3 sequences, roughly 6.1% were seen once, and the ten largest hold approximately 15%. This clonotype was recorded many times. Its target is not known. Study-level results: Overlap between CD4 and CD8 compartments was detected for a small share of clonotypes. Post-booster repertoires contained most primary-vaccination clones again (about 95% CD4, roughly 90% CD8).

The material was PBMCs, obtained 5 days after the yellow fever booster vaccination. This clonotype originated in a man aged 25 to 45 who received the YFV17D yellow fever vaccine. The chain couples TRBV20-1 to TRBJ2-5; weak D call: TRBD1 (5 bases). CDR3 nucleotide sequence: TGCAGTGCTAGCGGCAGGGAAGAGACCCAGTACTTC. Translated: CSASGREETQYF.